This T cell receptor (beta chain) is from a study of T cell repertoires in cytomegalovirus infection. TCRdb reprocessed the reads via MiXCR and lists one record per CDR3 protein. Counted here are about 330,000 distinct CDR3 sequences, more than 9% occurring once; the ten biggest clones make up approximately 4.7%. V lost 1 base and J 14 bases, leaving 15 bases between the germline ends. Per the germline V gene, CDR1 is SEHNR and CDR2 is FQNEAQ (reference sequence). There are 14 residues in the CDR3. This chain uses TRBV7-9 with TRBJ1-6; D uncertain. The material sequenced was PBMCs. This TCR was recovered from a human donor in good health (CMV status not recorded). Some clones in this sample may be carry-over from other donors' samples. In DNA, the CDR3 is TGTGCCAGCAGCTTAGAGACATCTGGTTTCTCCCTCCACTTT. Residues: CASSLETSGFSLHF.